A single sample is the source of the 24 T cell receptor beta chains below, sequenced in a study of T cells after yellow fever vaccination. One entry per CDR3 protein results from TCRdb running MiXCR on the 5' RACE reads. The sample records roughly 500,000 distinct CDR3 sequences, 15% to 20% being singletons. The material was PBMCs, obtained 15 days after the yellow fever booster vaccination. Source of these receptors: a young man who received the YFV17D yellow fever vaccine.

The chain recombines TRBV5-4 with TRBJ2-4; perhaps TRBD2 as D (6 bases). V lost 0 bases, J lost 8 bases, and 9 bases lay in between. The germline gives CDR1 SGHNT, CDR2 YYREEE (reference sequence). The CDR3 extends over 13 amino acids. This CDR3 is CASSLGGGDIQYF. The CDR3 DNA is TGTGCCAGCAGCTTGGGAGGAGGGGACATTCAGTACTTC.

This chain links TRBV6-6 with TRBJ1-1; D ambiguous. The CDR3 runs to 12 residues. Trimming took 6 bases from V and 1 from J, leaving 6 bases between them. CDR1 MNHNY and CDR2 SVGAGI come from the germline V gene (reference sequence). The CDR3 DNA reads as TGTGCCAGCAGCATCAGGAACACTGAAGCTTTCTTT. This encodes CASSIRNTEAFF.

The chain has TRBV7-6 and TRBJ1-1, with a tentative D call TRBD1 (5 bases). Trimming took 1 base from V and 4 from J, leaving 10 bases between them. This CDR3 is 14 amino acids long. CDR1 is SGHVS and CDR2 is FNYEAQ in the germline V gene. CDR3 nucleotides: TGTGCCAGCAGCTTAGTTATGGGGGGCACTGAAGCTTTCTTT. Translated, it gives CASSLVMGGTEAFF.

The rearrangement links TRBV12-3 or TRBV12-4 to TRBJ1-3; D uncertain. V dropped 3 bases and J dropped 3 bases, with 9 bases sitting between them. The CDR3 contains 14 residues. CDR3 DNA sequence: TGTGCCAGCAGTTTCTCTCATGGTGGAAACACCATATATTTT. Its protein is CASSFSHGGNTIYF.

This clonotype was counted a single time. The chain joins TRBV14 to TRBJ2-1; D gene uncertain. The CDR3 spans 13 residues. The ends were cut back, 3 bases at V and 6 bases at J, with 9 bases in the middle. The germline CDR1 and CDR2 sequences are SGHDN and FVKESK. The CDR3 region has the DNA TGTGCCAGCAGCCAGACTGCCCCCAATGAGCAGTTCTTC. This codes for CASSQTAPNEQFF.

The chain has TRBV20-1 and TRBJ1-5; 9 positions agree with TRBD1. From germline, CDR1 is DFQATT and CDR2 SNEGSKA (reference sequence). The CDR3 covers 15 residues. With V trimmed by 2 bases and J by 7 bases, 9 bases remained unmatched. The DNA of the CDR3 is TGCAGTGCTAGAAGACCAGACAGGGGGTACCAGCCCCAGCATTTT. Its protein product is CSARRPDRGYQPQHF.

This sequence joins TRBV19 and TRBJ2-2, with a possible D match to TRBD1 (6 bases). V gave up 3 bases and J gave up 7 bases, with 18 bases separating them. This CDR3 comprises 16 residues. CDR1 and CDR2 (germline): LNHDA, SQIVND (reference sequence). The CDR3, as DNA: TGTGCCAGTAGTATCAATACAGGGTTCGTGGACGGGGAGCTGTTTTTT. It specifies CASSINTGFVDGELFF.

The genes are TRBV14 and TRBJ1-4; 10 bases align to TRBD1. Germline CDR1 and CDR2: SGHDN and FVKESK. The V segment lost 0 bases and the J segment 7 bases; nucleotides outside the gene matches: 11. The CDR3 has 18 amino acids. The DNA for the CDR3 is TGTGCCAGCAGCCAAGATGATGTTTACCGGGACAGGGGTGAAAAACTGTTTTTT. Translation gives CASSQDDVYRDRGEKLFF.

This chain connects TRBV3-1 to TRBJ2-1; the D gene could be TRBD1 or TRBD2 (6 bases each). This CDR3 comprises 17 residues. The V end was cut by 4 bases, the J end by 6 bases, with 22 bases between. In germline, CDR1 is LGHDT, CDR2 YNNKEL (reference sequence). CDR3 sequence (DNA): TGTGCCAGCAGCCCCCCGATGGGCGGGACAATGGGCAATGAGCAGTTCTTC. This codes for CASSPPMGGTMGNEQFF.

This clonotype was counted only a few times. V usage is TRBV5-1 and J usage is TRBJ2-7; D unclear. V was trimmed by 0 bases and J by 4 bases, leaving 8 bases between them. The CDR3 is 13 amino acids. Germline V CDR1 and CDR2: SGHRS, YFSETQ. As DNA, the CDR3 is TGCGCCAGCAGCTTGGACTCATGGTACGAGCAGTACTTC. Translation gives CASSLDSWYEQYF.

This chain links TRBV11-2 with TRBJ1-2; 9 bases map to TRBD1. In germline, CDR1 is SGHAT, CDR2 FQNNGV. CDR3 size: 14 residues. V was clipped by 4 bases and J by 2 bases; unmatched bases: 2. CDR3 in DNA: TGTGCCAGCAGCTCCGGGACAGGGAACTATGGCTACACCTTC. This gives the protein CASSSGTGNYGYTF.

There are a few counts of this clonotype. V and J are TRBV29-1 and TRBJ2-4; 7 bases align to TRBD1. The CDR3 has 13 residues. V lost 6 bases, J lost 5 bases, and 7 bases stayed unmatched. Germline V gene sequence: CDR1 SQVTM, CDR2 ANQGSEA. The CDR3 loop is CSVQGQIQNIQYF. The CDR3, as DNA: TGCAGCGTGCAGGGACAGATCCAAAACATTCAGTACTTC.

The rearrangement uses TRBV5-1 and TRBJ2-5, with D possibly TRBD1 on 6 matching bases. CDR1 and CDR2 from the germline V gene are SGHRS and YFSETQ. The CDR3 is 16 amino acids. Trimming cost V 3 bases and J 2 bases, with 17 bases left between them. DNA of the CDR3: TGCGCCAGCAGCTCCGCCGGGACACAAGGACAAGAGACCCAGTACTTC. Protein sequence: CASSSAGTQGQETQYF.

This clonotype has a handful of counts. The rearrangement links TRBV5-1 to TRBJ1-2, with a weak D call TRBD1 (5 bases). This CDR3 has 13 amino acids. V lost 4 bases and J 6 bases, leaving 13 bases between the germline ends. CDR1 is SGHRS, CDR2 YFSETQ, per germline. The CDR3, as DNA: TGCGCCAGCAGCGCCTCCGGGACCGATGGCTACACCTTC. Translated, it gives CASSASGTDGYTF.

The chain combines TRBV2 with TRBJ2-2; D unclear. The germline V and J ends were trimmed by 6 bases and 0 bases, with 8 bases remaining between them. The CDR3 sequence is 14 residues long. The germline V gene encodes CDR1 SNHLY and CDR2 FYNNEI. The CDR3 sequence: CASRGNANTGELFF. DNA for the CDR3: TGTGCCAGCAGGGGCAACGCGAACACCGGGGAGCTGTTTTTT.

The chain has TRBV29-1 and TRBJ2-1; D is possibly TRBD2 (5 bases). From germline, CDR1 is SQVTM and CDR2 ANQGSEA. The V gene lost 7 bases and the J gene lost 10 bases, with 23 bases spanning the gap. This CDR3 is 14 amino acids long. The CDR3 nucleotides are TGCAGCGCCACGGACTCAACTAAGGTTGTCGAGCAGTTCTTC. It yields the protein CSATDSTKVVEQFF.

This clonotype appeared a few times. The CDR3 protein is CASSLTSAGGTKQYF. In DNA form, the CDR3 reads TGTGCCAGCAGCTTAACGTCGGCGGGGGGGACGAAGCAGTACTTC. This sequence joins TRBV7-3 and TRBJ2-7, with 9 bases lining up with TRBD2. The CDR3 length is 15 residues. Germline values: CDR1 SGHTA, CDR2 FQGTGA. Trimming cost V 0 bases and J 8 bases; bases outside gene matches: 8.

This clonotype appeared a few times. The CDR3 spells CASSRSPRRLQYF. The CDR3, as DNA: TGCGCCAGCAGCCGAAGTCCTCGCCGCCTGCAGTATTTT. This chain connects TRBV4-3 to TRBJ2-3, with D uncertain. The CDR3 runs 13 residues. Trimming took 4 bases from V and 11 from J, leaving 16 bases between them. Germline V gene data show CDR1 as LGHNA and CDR2 as YSLEER.

The gene calls are TRBV18 and TRBJ2-2; no clear D. This CDR3 has 12 residues. Germline assignment: CDR1 KGHSH and CDR2 LQKENI. V was cut by 4 bases and J by 9 bases, with 9 bases left in between. CDR3 DNA sequence: TGTGCCAGCTCACTCCGGGCCCGGGAGCTGTTTTTT. This translates into CASSLRARELFF.

There are a few counts of this clonotype. This rearrangement joins TRBV30 to TRBJ1-1; D unresolved. Deletions cut 2 bases from V and 0 bases from J, with 7 bases between. There are 13 residues in the CDR3. Germline assignment: CDR1 GTSNPN and CDR2 SVGIG (reference sequence). In nucleotides, the CDR3 is TGTGCCTGGAGTCCACTGTTGAACACTGAAGCTTTCTTT. Its translation is CAWSPLLNTEAFF.

The rearrangement links TRBV6-1 to TRBJ2-1; D is unresolved. Trimming stripped 8 bases from V and 5 bases from J, with 10 bases between. Germline-derived CDR1 and CDR2 are MNHNS and SASEGT. The CDR3 sequence is 12 residues long. CDR3 in amino acids: CASGWLHNEQFF. CDR3 sequence (DNA): TGTGCCAGCGGGTGGCTGCACAATGAGCAGTTCTTC.

This chain joins TRBV12-5 and TRBJ2-2; 9 nucleotides align to TRBD1. J lost 6 bases, V lost 5 bases, and 10 bases had no gene match. Germline values: CDR1 LGHNT, CDR2 FRNRAP. The CDR3 covers 16 residues. CDR3 nucleotide sequence: TGTGCTAGTGGTCCCCGTACAGGGGGCGCTTCCGGGGAGCTGTTTTTT. It specifies CASGPRTGGASGELFF.

The V gene is TRBV20-1, the J gene TRBJ2-1, with D perhaps given as TRBD1 or TRBD2 (5 bases each). There are 13 residues in the CDR3. V shed 6 bases and J shed 13 bases, with 22 bases lying between them. Germline-derived CDR1 and CDR2 are DFQATT and SNEGSKA (reference sequence). CDR3 in DNA: TGCAGTGCGACGGGACCATCGGAGTTACCCCAGTTCTTC. It encodes CSATGPSELPQFF.

This clonotype was counted many times. V gene TRBV6-2 or TRBV6-3 combines with J gene TRBJ2-3; a possible D gene is TRBD2 (6 bases). In germline, CDR1 is MNHEY, CDR2 SVGEGT. With 6 bases removed from V and 0 bases from J, the gap between germline ends came to 16 bases. CDR3 size: 16 residues. CDR3 in amino acids: CASSQAPGLSTDTQYF. CDR3 coding DNA: TGTGCCAGCAGCCAAGCCCCGGGACTCAGCACAGATACGCAGTATTTT.